Below, 26 T cell receptor beta chains from the same sample are listed, as sequenced in a study of T cell changes during pregnancy in multiple sclerosis. Assay used: immunoSEQ multiplex PCR; TCRdb lists only in-frame clones, some missing. The sample records approximately 84,000 clones, 94% being singletons. The sequences come from peripheral blood, collected in the second trimester of pregnancy. These receptor sequences come from a female donor in good health, enrolled as a control in a pregnancy study.

V usage is TRBV30 and J usage is TRBJ2-7, with D perhaps matching TRBD1 (5 bases). The V gene's germline CDR1 is GTSNPN and CDR2 SVGIG (reference sequence). CDR3 length equals 12 residues. V dropped 1 base and J dropped 5 bases, with 9 bases sitting between them. The CDR3 here is CAWSEGFNEQYF. The CDR3 DNA is TGTGCCTGGAGTGAGGGGTTTAACGAGCAGTACTTC.

V gene TRBV25-1 combines with J gene TRBJ1-2; 7 bases agree with TRBD1. This CDR3 region has 15 residues. Trimming took 8 bases from V and 6 from J; bases not matched to a gene: 15. Germline lookup yields CDR1 MGHDK and CDR2 SYGVNS. The CDR3 coding sequence is TGTGCCAGCTCCCTAGGGGACAGAAACCGGGATGGCTACACCTTC. Amino acid sequence: CASSLGDRNRDGYTF.

This chain links TRBV28 with TRBJ2-2, with D possibly being TRBD1 (5 bases). The CDR3 totals 11 residues. V dropped 8 bases and J dropped 6 bases, with 7 bases sitting between them. CDR1 and CDR2 (germline): MDHEN, SYDVKM. The DNA of the CDR3 is TGTGCCAGCGGGGCGGCCGGGGAGCTGTTTTTT. Protein product: CASGAAGELFF. Full variable domain (outside the CDR3, taken from reference TRBV28 and TRBJ2-2): DVKVTQSSRYLVKRTGEKVFLECVQDMDHENMFWYRQDPGLGLRLIYFSYDVKMKEKGDIPEGYSVSREKKERFSLILESASTNQTSMYLCASGAAGELFFGEGSRLTVL.

The chain recombines TRBV5-1 with TRBJ2-3; D may be TRBD2 (6 bases). Germline-derived CDR1 and CDR2 are SGHRS and YFSETQ. Trimming cost V 0 bases and J 1 base, with 9 bases left between them. The CDR3 spans 15 residues. The CDR3 nucleotides read TGCGCCAGCAGCTTGGGGGCTAGCGGCACAGATACGCAGTATTTT. It yields the protein CASSLGASGTDTQYF.

V gene TRBV19 combines with J gene TRBJ1-2; TRBD1 agrees at 9 bases. The V segment lost 6 bases and the J segment 7 bases; nucleotides outside the gene matches: 9. There are 14 residues in the CDR3. In germline, CDR1 is LNHDA, CDR2 SQIVND (reference sequence). The CDR3 sequence is CASSTTGGSGGYTF. The CDR3, as DNA: TGTGCCAGTAGCACAACAGGGGGCTCCGGTGGCTACACCTTC. Variable domain in full (rest from reference TRBV19 and TRBJ1-2): DGGITQSPKYLFRKEGQNVTLSCEQNLNHDAMYWYRQDPGQGLRLIYYSQIVNDFQKGDIAEGYSVSREKKESFPLTVTSAQKNPTAFYLCASSTTGGSGGYTFGSGTRLTVV.

This chain uses TRBV27 with TRBJ2-1, with 8 bases aligning to TRBD1. Germline loops: CDR1 MNHEY, CDR2 SMNVEV (reference sequence). The CDR3 extends over 16 amino acids. The J segment lost 11 bases and the V segment lost 5 bases, leaving 17 bases of the junction unmatched. The CDR3 reads CASSPGQGEKVSKQFF. DNA for the CDR3: TGTGCCAGCAGTCCCGGACAGGGTGAAAAAGTCTCCAAGCAGTTCTTC.

This chain connects TRBV27 to TRBJ2-3, with a tentative D call TRBD1 (5 bases). V lost 6 bases to trimming and J lost 6 bases, with 16 bases between them. This CDR3 comprises 14 residues. The germline CDR1 and CDR2 sequences are MNHEY and SMNVEV (reference sequence). The CDR3 DNA reads as TGTGCCAGCAGCTACCAAATGGGGCACGATACGCAGTATTTT. This gives the protein CASSYQMGHDTQYF.

The V call is TRBV19, the J call TRBJ2-7; 9 bases fit TRBD2. The CDR3 contains 15 residues. Germline assignment: CDR1 LNHDA and CDR2 SQIVND (reference sequence). The ends lost 1 base at V and 3 bases at J; junction bases unmatched: 4. CDR3 sequence reads: CASSIASGEVYEQYF. The CDR3, as DNA: TGTGCCAGTAGTATAGCTAGCGGGGAGGTCTACGAGCAGTACTTC.

The chain carries TRBV2 and TRBJ2-4; perhaps TRBD1 as D (6 bases). The germline CDR1 and CDR2 sequences are SNHLY and FYNNEI. V lost 7 bases and J 4 bases, leaving 14 bases between the germline ends. The CDR3 contains 14 residues. In DNA, the CDR3 is TGTGCCAGCATAAGGGGGAGCGAAAAAAACATTCAGTACTTC. It translates to CASIRGSEKNIQYF.

This sequence joins TRBV19 and TRBJ1-2; TRBD1 matches at 10 bases. The CDR3 runs 13 residues. Germline loops: CDR1 LNHDA, CDR2 SQIVND (reference sequence). The ends lost 10 bases at V and 8 bases at J; junction bases unmatched: 10. In DNA, the CDR3 is TGTGCCACCCACGGGACAGGGGTTGGCGGCTACACCTTC. It specifies CATHGTGVGGYTF.

On this clone: Other DNA sequences from this sample encode an identical CDR3 as well. The chain has TRBV7-9 and TRBJ2-7; 9 nucleotides agree with TRBD2. Germline V lookup: CDR1 SEHNR, CDR2 FQNEAQ (reference sequence). CDR3 length equals 14 residues. After removal of 1 base from V and 3 bases from J, the junction contained 1 base not matched to a gene. The CDR3 coding sequence is TGTGCCAGCAGCTTAGGAGCGGGAGGCTACGAGCAGTACTTC. Translated, it gives CASSLGAGGYEQYF. Together with reference TRBV7-9 and TRBJ2-7, the CDR3 gives the full variable domain: DTGVSQNPRHKITKRGQNVTFRCDPISEHNRLYWYRQTLGQGPEFLTYFQNEAQLEKSRLLSDRFSAERPKGSFSTLEIQRTEQGDSAMYLCASSLGAGGYEQYFGPGTRLTVT.

This chain connects TRBV18 to TRBJ1-2; TRBD1 agrees at 9 bases. Germline V gene data show CDR1 as KGHSH and CDR2 as LQKENI. Unmatched junction bases numbered 2, after V lost 5 bases and J lost 4 bases. The CDR3 length is 13 residues. This chain's CDR3 is CASSETGGYGYTF. The DNA of the CDR3 is TGTGCCAGCTCAGAGACAGGGGGCTATGGCTACACCTTC.

The genes are TRBV5-1 and TRBJ2-5; 10 bases line up with TRBD2. V shed 0 bases, J shed 5 bases, and the junction held 10 bases outside the gene matches. The CDR3 sequence is 17 residues long. CDR1 and CDR2 (germline): SGHRS, YFSETQ. Here the CDR3 reads CASSLGPYTSGIETQYF. The CDR3 nucleotides read TGCGCCAGCAGCTTGGGCCCGTATACTAGCGGGATTGAGACCCAGTACTTC.

The chain recombines TRBV4-2 with TRBJ2-3, with D possibly TRBD2 on 5 matching bases. The CDR3 length is 16 residues. The V gene's germline CDR1 is LGHNA and CDR2 YNFKEQ. V lost 0 bases, J lost 5 bases, and 15 bases lay in between. CDR3 sequence (DNA): TGTGCCAGCAGCCAAGAGGCTAGCAGCATTCGAGATACGCAGTATTTT. It translates to CASSQEASSIRDTQYF.

A single count supports this clone. The V call is TRBV28, the J call TRBJ2-1; D not certain. Germline assignment: CDR1 MDHEN and CDR2 SYDVKM. V was shortened by 4 bases and J by 0 bases, with 16 bases between the two germline ends. CDR3 size: 17 residues. CDR3 nucleotide sequence: TGTGCCAGCAGTTCCCTCCCCGCAGGCGTCTCCTACAATGAGCAGTTCTTC. This codes for CASSSLPAGVSYNEQFF.

This chain connects TRBV28 to TRBJ2-7; possibly TRBD1 for D (6 bases). Looked up from germline, CDR1 is MDHEN and CDR2 is SYDVKM. CDR3 length: 14 amino acids. V gave up 5 bases and J gave up 3 bases, with 14 bases separating them. The CDR3 DNA reads TGTGCCAGCAGTGCCCGGGACACAAGCTACGAGCAGTACTTC. This sequence encodes CASSARDTSYEQYF.

The chain uses TRBV5-8 and TRBJ1-5; tentative D call: TRBD1 (6 bases). Germline CDR1 is SGHTS and CDR2 is YDEGEE. The CDR3 sequence is 17 residues long. Trimming removed 0 bases at V and 2 bases at J, with 15 bases between. DNA of the CDR3: TGTGCCAGCAGCTTGGGGTCAGGGGTTGGCGGCAATCAGCCCCAGCATTTT. It is translated as CASSLGSGVGGNQPQHF.

The chain carries TRBV29-1 and TRBJ1-1, with D possibly TRBD1 on 6 matching bases. V lost 3 bases and J lost 4, with 21 bases in between. The CDR3 has 16 residues. Germline V gene lookup returns CDR1 SQVTM and CDR2 ANQGSEA. DNA for the CDR3: TGCAGCGTTGAGACCGTATCGCAGGGGTTGAGCACTGAAGCTTTCTTT. Its protein is CSVETVSQGLSTEAFF.

The chain carries TRBV6-5 and TRBJ1-4; maybe TRBD1 (6 bases). The CDR3 has 15 residues. The V gene lost 0 bases and the J gene lost 7 bases, with 12 bases spanning the gap. The germline CDR1 and CDR2 sequences are MNHEY and SVGAGI. In nucleotides, the CDR3 is TGTGCCAGCAGTTACTCGATAACAGGGATTGAAAAACTGTTTTTT. Protein product: CASSYSITGIEKLFF.

The gene calls are TRBV4-1 and TRBJ1-3; D is possibly TRBD1 (6 bases). CDR1 and CDR2 (germline): MGHRA, YSYEKL. Trimming left V 3 bases short and J 9 bases short, with 15 bases between. The CDR3 contains 14 residues. CDR3 DNA sequence: TGCGCCAGCAGCCAGGGGGCCTATCCGGCCACCATATATTTT. This codes for CASSQGAYPATIYF.

This chain links TRBV13 with TRBJ2-5, with D unresolved. Looked up from germline, CDR1 is PRHDT and CDR2 is FYEKMQ (reference sequence). CDR3 length: 14 residues. V gave up 4 bases and J gave up 5 bases, with 14 bases separating them. The chain's CDR3 is CASSSEVRIETQYF. In nucleotides, the CDR3 is TGTGCCAGCAGCTCGGAAGTGCGGATTGAGACCCAGTACTTC.

The chain recombines TRBV28 with TRBJ2-7; the match to TRBD1 covers 7 bases. V dropped 6 bases and J dropped 2; count of bases not matched to a gene: 7. CDR1 and CDR2 (germline): MDHEN, SYDVKM. The CDR3 length is 14 residues. The CDR3 reads CASSETTGTYEQYF. CDR3 DNA sequence: TGTGCCAGCAGCGAGACGACAGGGACCTACGAGCAGTACTTC. Full variable domain (rest looked up from reference TRBV28 and TRBJ2-7): DVKVTQSSRYLVKRTGEKVFLECVQDMDHENMFWYRQDPGLGLRLIYFSYDVKMKEKGDIPEGYSVSREKKERFSLILESASTNQTSMYLCASSETTGTYEQYFGPGTRLTVT.

This clone was counted between two and nine times. J is TRBJ1-5 and V is TRBV6-1, with 7 bases fitting TRBD1. From germline, CDR1 is MNHNS and CDR2 SASEGT. The V segment lost 7 bases and the J segment 5 bases; nucleotides outside the gene matches: 5. The CDR3 runs to 13 residues. The CDR3 loop is CASNRGQDQPQHF. DNA for the CDR3: TGTGCCAGCAACAGGGGTCAAGATCAGCCCCAGCATTTT.

This clone appeared once. The V and J genes are TRBV5-1 and TRBJ2-1; a possible D gene is TRBD1 (6 bases). The CDR3 has 17 amino acids. Germline CDR1 and CDR2: SGHRS and YFSETQ. V lost 5 bases and J 0 bases, leaving 18 bases between the germline ends. CDR3 region: CASRDWGLESSYNEQFF. The CDR3 DNA is TGCGCCAGCAGGGACTGGGGGCTCGAGAGCTCCTACAATGAGCAGTTCTTC.

This chain joins TRBV5-1 and TRBJ2-5, with 9 bases identical to TRBD1. V lost 4 bases and J lost 3; bases outside the gene matches: 19. CDR1 SGHRS and CDR2 YFSETQ come from the germline V gene. This CDR3 contains 19 residues. The CDR3 nucleotides are TGCGCCAGCAGCCGTTGGACAGGGGCAACGCCCGGGTCAAAAGAGACCCAGTACTTC. Protein: CASSRWTGATPGSKETQYF.

In its sample, this clone was seen once. The J gene is TRBJ1-2, the V gene TRBV29-1; weak D call: TRBD1 (5 bases). The germline gives CDR1 SQVTM, CDR2 ANQGSEA. The CDR3 contains 14 residues. V was shortened by 7 bases and J by 2 bases, with 17 bases between the two germline ends. DNA of the CDR3: TGCAGCGGTGGGGAACTGAACAGGAACTATGGCTACACCTTC. The encoded protein is CSGGELNRNYGYTF.